A single sample gave rise to the 2 T cell receptor beta chains below, sequenced in a study of graft-versus-host responses after intestinal transplantation. Method: immunoSEQ multiplex PCR; TCRdb's copy keeps in-frame clones and lacks some. The table has fewer than 120,000 clones, 80% to 95% seen once. These TCRs are of unknown antigen specificity. The sample in question was unstimulated CD8+ T cells sorted from spleen or lymph node cells, obtained before intestinal transplant. The receptors shown here come from a human donor who received an intestinal transplant.

The V gene is TRBV19, the J gene TRBJ2-5, with 8 bases identical to TRBD2. The DNA end favors TRBJ2-7, so the J call may be wrong. CDR1 is LNHDA, CDR2 SQIVND, per germline (reference sequence). The CDR3 covers 15 residues. The CDR3 sequence: CASSTTRGGPYEQYF. In DNA, the CDR3 is TGTGCCAGTAGTACCACTCGGGGGGGTCCCTACGAGCAGTACTTC.

The chain carries TRBV6-5 and TRBJ2-7; D is unclear. The CDR3 consists of 14 residues. Trimming left V 0 bases short and J 3 bases short, with 9 bases between. CDR1 MNHEY and CDR2 SVGAGI come from the germline V gene. In DNA, the CDR3 is TGTGCCAGCAGTTACTCACCGGAAAACTACGAGCAGTACTTC. Its protein product is CASSYSPENYEQYF.